This is a list of T cell receptor beta chains from one sample in a study of T cell changes during pregnancy in multiple sclerosis. Assay used: immunoSEQ multiplex PCR; TCRdb lists only in-frame clones, some missing. This sample has tens of thousands of clones, with 80% to 95% found just once. The sequenced sample was peripheral blood, obtained after pregnancy. These receptors came from a female donor in good health, enrolled as a control in a pregnancy study. Both conserved end residues are part of each CDR3. Each record gives: clone size, V gene, J gene, D gene, CDR3 DNA, CDR3 protein. D genes are given only for firm matches. The size entry is marked missing in some rows and otherwise reads once, few, many or a size class.

>NA|TRBV30|TRBJ1-4|NA
TGTGCCTGGAGTGCCGGGGTTCTTAATGAAAAACTGTTTTTT
CAWSAGVLNEKLFF
>NA|TRBV5-1|TRBJ2-7|TRBD1
TGCGCCAGCAGCTTAGTGGACAGGTACTACGAGCAGTACTTC
CASSLVDRYYEQYF
>few|TRBV4-3|TRBJ2-7|TRBD1
TGCGCCAGCAGCCAGGAACCGGGACAGGACGGACTTATACTCCGGGAGCAGTACTTC
CASSQEPGQDGLILREQYF
>few|TRBV28|TRBJ1-4|NA
TGTGCCAGCAGTTTAGCAGGGGAACTGTTTTTT
CASSLAGELFF
>NA|TRBV18|TRBJ2-3|NA
TGTGCCAGCGCAGAGGAGGGAACCACAGATACGCAGTATTTT
CASAEEGTTDTQYF
>NA|TRBV7-9|TRBJ2-1|NA
TGTGCCAGCAGCTTAGACAGGGTCGGCAATGAGCAGTTCTTC
CASSLDRVGNEQFF
>NA|TRBV11-2|TRBJ1-6|NA
TGTGCCAGCAGCTTAGGACAGCTAAATTCACCCCTCCACTTT
CASSLGQLNSPLHF
>NA|TRBV15|TRBJ1-2|TRBD1
TGTGCCACCAGTCTGACAGGGGCAGATGGCTACACCTTC
CATSLTGADGYTF
>once|TRBV5-4|TRBJ2-7|NA
TGTGCCAGCAGCTTGGCACTTCCGGGACACATCTACGAGCAGTACTTC
CASSLALPGHIYEQYF
>once|TRBV6-5|TRBJ2-3|TRBD2
TGTGCCAGCAGTGCTAGCGGATTCACAGATACGCAGTATTTT
CASSASGFTDTQYF
>NA|TRBV4-3|TRBJ2-3|TRBD1
TGCGCCAGCAGCCAAGAAGGGGGCGTACAAGATACGCAGTATTTT
CASSQEGGVQDTQYF
>NA|TRBV9|TRBJ1-1|NA
TGTGCCAGCAGCCCCGGGGTGGGTACTGAAGCTTTCTTT
CASSPGVGTEAFF
>few|TRBV6-5|TRBJ1-2|TRBD1
TGTGCCAGCAGTTACCGAACAGGGGAATACACCTTC
CASSYRTGEYTF
>NA|TRBV7-2|TRBJ2-1|NA
TGTGCCAGCAGCTTAGCTGGAGGGCAGGTATACAATGAGCAGTTCTTC
CASSLAGGQVYNEQFF
>once|TRBV29-1|TRBJ1-1|NA
TGCAGCGTCCGTGGACAACGGATGAACACTGAAGCTTTCTTT
CSVRGQRMNTEAFF
>NA|TRBV2|TRBJ2-4|TRBD2
TGTGCCAGCAGTGAAAAGTCCCGCCCCGGTCGGCTAGCGGGAGGTTCCAAAAACATTCAGTACTTC
CASSEKSRPGRLAGGSKNIQYF
>NA|TRBV29-1|TRBJ2-1|TRBD1
TGCAGCGTTGTACCGGGGATGGGACAGTACAATGAGCAGTTCTTC
CSVVPGMGQYNEQFF
>NA|TRBV5-1|TRBJ1-1|TRBD1
TGCGCCAGCAGCTTGGGGGGACAGCTGAACACTGAAGCTTTCTTT
CASSLGGQLNTEAFF
>NA|TRBV27|TRBJ2-1|NA
TGTGCCAGCCGGAGGGGAGGCAATGAGCAGTTCTTC
CASRRGGNEQFF
>NA|TRBV6-5|TRBJ1-2|NA
TGTGCCAGCAGTTCCGTCACTCCTAGCTATGGCTACACCTTC
CASSSVTPSYGYTF
>NA|TRBV28|TRBJ2-2|NA
TGTGCCAGCAGTTTATCGCCCAGGGGAAACACCGGGGAGCTGTTTTTT
CASSLSPRGNTGELFF
>NA|TRBV7-8|TRBJ2-6|NA
TGTGCCAGCAGCCCATCCCGGCCGGGAACCTCTGGGGCCAACGTCCTGACTTTC
CASSPSRPGTSGANVLTF
>NA|TRBV6-6|TRBJ2-1|TRBD2
TGTGCCAGCGTAATCGGGACTAACAATGAGCAGTTCTTC
CASVIGTNNEQFF
>once|TRBV6-5|TRBJ2-4|NA
TGTGCCAGCAGTTACTCCCTAGGAGCCAAAAACATTCAGTACTTC
CASSYSLGAKNIQYF
>NA|TRBV29-1|TRBJ1-1|TRBD1
TGCAGCGTTGGGACAGGGTCATCGGGGACTGAAGCTTTCTTT
CSVGTGSSGTEAFF
>NA|TRBV2|TRBJ2-4|TRBD2
TGTGCCAGCAATCCCCTAGCGGGGGGGCCCTCGAACATTCAGTACTTC
CASNPLAGGPSNIQYF
>once|TRBV19|TRBJ1-6|TRBD1
TGTGCCAGTAGTATCGACAGGGTGGGTTCACCCCTCCACTTT
CASSIDRVGSPLHF
>NA|TRBV28|TRBJ1-1|TRBD1
TGTGCCAGCAGTTTTCAGGGGGCGCGGAGTAATGCTTTCTTT
CASSFQGARSNAFF
>NA|TRBV7-9|TRBJ2-3|TRBD2
TGTGCCAGCAGCTCCCATCCCCGGGGAGGGAACGTCGCAGATACGCAGTATTTT
CASSSHPRGGNVADTQYF
>NA|TRBV11-2|TRBJ1-5|NA
TGTGCCAGCAGCTTAGTGTCCGGCAATCAGCCCCAGCATTTT
CASSLVSGNQPQHF
>NA|TRBV2|TRBJ2-7|TRBD1
TGTGCCAGCAGTGAAGGGACAGGGGTGGTTTACGAGCAGTACTTC
CASSEGTGVVYEQYF
>NA|TRBV30|TRBJ1-1|NA
TGTGCCTGGAGTAGAGATTGGGAAGCTTTCTTT
CAWSRDWEAFF
>once|TRBV6-5|TRBJ2-5|TRBD2
TGTGCCAGCAGTTACGCCCTAGCGGGGGGGAGGGAGACCCAGTACTTC
CASSYALAGGRETQYF
>NA|TRBV28|TRBJ2-7|TRBD2
TGTGCCAGCAGCAAACGGACTAGGGAGAACTACGAGCAGTACTTC
CASSKRTRENYEQYF
>NA|TRBV5-4|TRBJ2-5|TRBD2
TGTGCCAGCAGCTCCAAGCGGGAGTGGGAGACCCAGTACTTC
CASSSKREWETQYF
>NA|TRBV28|TRBJ2-1|TRBD2
TGTGAGATAGCGGGAGGGAATGAGCAGTTCTTC
CEIAGGNEQFF
>NA|TRBV28|TRBJ1-5|NA
TGTGCCAGCAGTTTCTCGAGCAATCAGCCCCAGCATTTT
CASSFSSNQPQHF
>NA|TRBV2|TRBJ1-5|NA
TGTGCCAGCAGGTCCCAGGGGTCCAGTCAGCCCCAGCATTTT
CASRSQGSSQPQHF
>NA|TRBV18|TRBJ2-3|TRBD1
TGTGCCAGCTCACCACCGATGGGACAGGGGACAGATACGCAGTATTTT
CASSPPMGQGTDTQYF
>NA|TRBV5-1|TRBJ2-7|TRBD2
TGCGCCAGCAGCTTCGGGCGGGGGGACGGAGAGCAGTACTTC
CASSFGRGDGEQYF
>NA|TRBV5-1|TRBJ1-5|NA
TGCGCCAGCAATATGAGGGATAGCAATCAGCCCCAGCATTTT
CASNMRDSNQPQHF
>NA|TRBV19|TRBJ2-1|TRBD1
TGTGCCAGTAGTTATCCCAGGGGGATCCACAATGAGCAGTTCTTC
CASSYPRGIHNEQFF
>NA|TRBV19|TRBJ2-5|NA
TGTGCCAGTAGTAGATCTAGCGGAGGGGGAGAGACCCAGTACTTC
CASSRSSGGGETQYF
>NA|TRBV27|TRBJ2-1|TRBD2
TGTGCCAGCAGTTTAATGGCGGGAGGGCGAAATGAGCAGTTCTTC
CASSLMAGGRNEQFF
>NA|TRBV28|TRBJ1-5|NA
TGTGCCAGCAGTTTAACAGGAAAAGTAAGGGGCATTAGCAATCAGCCCCAGCATTTT
CASSLTGKVRGISNQPQHF
>NA|TRBV6-1|TRBJ2-6|NA
TGTGCCAGCAGTGAAACTATAGGAACTGGGGCCAACGTCCTGACTTTC
CASSETIGTGANVLTF
>NA|TRBV19|TRBJ1-1|TRBD1
TGTGCCAGTGGACAGGGCCGGGTGAACACTGAAGCTTTCTTT
CASGQGRVNTEAFF
>NA|TRBV7-6|TRBJ2-1|TRBD2
TGTGCCAGCAGCCAAGACTCGGGGGGGCAGTCCTACAATGAGCAGTTCTTC
CASSQDSGGQSYNEQFF
>NA|TRBV19|TRBJ2-3|TRBD2
TGTGCCAGTAGCGGGGGGGCTGCTGATACGCAGTATTTT
CASSGGAADTQYF
>NA|TRBV9|TRBJ1-1|NA
TGTGCCAGCAGCGTAGGACAGAGGAACACTGAAGCTTTCTTT
CASSVGQRNTEAFF
>few|TRBV6-5|TRBJ2-5|NA
TGTGCCAGCCTGGGTAGGGGGTTAGAGACCCAGTACTTC
CASLGRGLETQYF
>NA|TRBV9|TRBJ1-1|TRBD1
TGTGCCAGCAGCGTAGGACAGGGCGAGAACACTGAAGCTTTCTTT
CASSVGQGENTEAFF